This T cell receptor beta chain appears in the sequencing data of a study of T cells after yellow fever vaccination. Findings of the study overall: The bulk population could contribute abundant contaminating clonotypes to FACS-sorted repertoires.

Trimming took off 0 bases at V and 2 bases at J, with 13 bases between the two ends. CDR1 and CDR2 from the germline V gene are LGHNA and YNFKEQ. CDR3 length: 16 residues. Only a few counts were recorded for this clonotype. The target antigen is unknown. The study made its TCR cDNA through 5'RACE template switching. That step introduced a universal primer site along with UMIs. TCRdb processed the 5' RACE reads anew with MiXCR; each CDR3 protein has one entry. Of 250,000 to 350,000 distinct CDR3 sequences in the sample, around 4.3% were seen once. The sample in question was PBMCs, obtained 15 days after the yellow fever booster vaccination. This clonotype was sampled from a man younger than 35 who received the YFV17D yellow fever vaccine. The chain links TRBV4-2 to TRBJ2-5; D gene ambiguous. CDR3: CASSQDHLTAQETQYF. The CDR3 DNA is TGTGCCAGCAGCCAAGATCATCTGACTGCTCAAGAGACCCAGTACTTC.